One sample yielded the 2 T cell receptor beta chains listed below, sequenced in a study of blood T cell repertoires in COVID-19. The repertoire was sequenced with immunoSEQ multiplex PCR; TCRdb's copy has only in-frame clones and lacks some. The table lists 250,000 to 400,000 clones, around 86% of them singletons. Input material: peripheral blood. Receptors were obtained from a man aged 50 or older with active or convalescent COVID-19.

This clone was observed a handful of times. The V and J genes are TRBV19 and TRBJ1-3; no reliable D call. CDR3 length: 15 amino acids. V was trimmed by 6 bases and J by 0 bases, leaving 12 bases between them. Germline CDR1 and CDR2: LNHDA and SQIVND (reference sequence). The CDR3 here is CASSAAVISGNTIYF. CDR3 DNA sequence: TGTGCCAGTAGCGCCGCAGTAATCTCTGGAAACACCATATATTTT.

The J gene is TRBJ1-5, the V gene TRBV3-1 (or the pseudogene TRBV3-2), with a possible D match to TRBD1 (5 bases). The CDR3 loop spans 14 amino acids. The germline gives CDR1 LGHDT, CDR2 YNNKEL (reference sequence). Deletions cut 0 bases from V and 7 bases from J, with 10 bases between. The CDR3 loop is CASSQDRGGQPQHF. DNA of the CDR3: TGTGCCAGCAGCCAAGATCGGGGGGGGCAGCCCCAGCATTTT.